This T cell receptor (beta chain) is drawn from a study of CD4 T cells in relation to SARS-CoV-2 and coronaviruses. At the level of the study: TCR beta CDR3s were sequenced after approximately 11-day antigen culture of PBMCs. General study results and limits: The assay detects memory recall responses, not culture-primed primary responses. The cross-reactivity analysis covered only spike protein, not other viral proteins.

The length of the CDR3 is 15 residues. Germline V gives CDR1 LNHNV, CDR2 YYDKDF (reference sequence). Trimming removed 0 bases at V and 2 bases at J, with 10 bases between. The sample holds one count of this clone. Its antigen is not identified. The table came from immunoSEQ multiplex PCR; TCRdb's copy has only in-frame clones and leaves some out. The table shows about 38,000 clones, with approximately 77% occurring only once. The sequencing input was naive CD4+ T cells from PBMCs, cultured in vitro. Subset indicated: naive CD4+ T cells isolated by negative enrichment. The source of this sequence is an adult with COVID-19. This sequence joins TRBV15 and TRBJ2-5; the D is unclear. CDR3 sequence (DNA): TGTGCCACCAGCAGAGATCCAACGGGTCAAGAGACCCAGTACTTC. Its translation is CATSRDPTGQETQYF.